Only a few counts were recorded for the clone carrying this TCR beta chain. Antigen: not known. This entry belongs to a study of HIV-infected children after antiretroviral therapy interruption. Study details: Recorded EBV and CMV exposure existed for most children. Findings and caveats of the study: By the end of treatment interruption, naive CD4+ clonality (Gini) increased.

Unique molecular identifiers were included in an RNA-based 3' RACE TCR library. TCRdb fed the 3' RACE reads into MiXCR, producing one record per CDR3 protein. There are approximately 89,000 distinct CDR3 sequences in the sample; around 6.9% occur only once, and 0.9% to 1.3% lies in the top ten. Treatment noted: PENTA 11 planned treatment interruption arm or continuous ART arm. At least 24 weeks of at least three-drug ART, in children 2 to 15 years. Naive CD4+ CD45RA+ CD45RO- T cells were FACS-sorted from thawed PBMCs. CDR1 is SGHTA and CDR2 is FQGTGA in the germline V gene. Between the trimmed V and J ends, which lost 1 base and 0 bases, there was a span of 9 bases. The CDR3 has 15 amino acids.

Specimen: CD45RA+ CD4+ T cells from PBMCs, pooled from several time points, collected from a donor given antiretroviral therapy, either interrupted or continuous. Stated subset: naive CD4+ CD45RA+ CD45RO- T cells. V and J are TRBV7-3 and TRBJ1-1, with D unclear. The clonotype originates from a pool of human donors with HIV. The CDR3 coding sequence is TGTGCCAGCAGCTTAAATGCCGGACTGAACACTGAAGCTTTCTTT. This gives the protein CASSLNAGLNTEAFF.